This T cell receptor beta chain was identified during a study of T cell repertoires in cytomegalovirus infection. At the level of the study: An indication of both CMV infection and matching HLA type came from public TCR beta signatures.

This clonotype turned up a few times. Its matching antigen is unknown. The J segment lost 7 bases and the V segment lost 5 bases, leaving 8 bases of the junction unmatched. This CDR3 is 15 amino acids long. The germline gives CDR1 SGHTA, CDR2 FQGNSA. TCRdb re-called the reads through MiXCR, storing one row per CDR3 protein. The profile shows about 500,000 distinct CDR3 sequences, 33% of them singletons. The TCR sequence derives from a human donor in good health (CMV status not recorded). Some clones in this sample may be carry-over from other donors' samples. This specimen was cultured PBMCs, taken from culture after CMV antigen stimulation. The J gene is TRBJ1-2, the V gene TRBV7-2; the match to TRBD1 covers 12 bases. This chain's CDR3 is CASSGPGQGAPGYTF. As DNA, the CDR3 is TGTGCCAGCAGCGGGCCGGGACAGGGGGCGCCTGGCTACACCTTC. Complete variable domain (other parts from reference TRBV7-2 and TRBJ1-2): GAGVSQSPSNKVTEKGKDVELRCDPISGHTALYWYRQSLGQGLEFLIYFQGNSAPDKSGLPSDRFSAERTGGSVSTLTIQRTQQEDSAVYLCASSGPGQGAPGYTFGSGTRLTVV.